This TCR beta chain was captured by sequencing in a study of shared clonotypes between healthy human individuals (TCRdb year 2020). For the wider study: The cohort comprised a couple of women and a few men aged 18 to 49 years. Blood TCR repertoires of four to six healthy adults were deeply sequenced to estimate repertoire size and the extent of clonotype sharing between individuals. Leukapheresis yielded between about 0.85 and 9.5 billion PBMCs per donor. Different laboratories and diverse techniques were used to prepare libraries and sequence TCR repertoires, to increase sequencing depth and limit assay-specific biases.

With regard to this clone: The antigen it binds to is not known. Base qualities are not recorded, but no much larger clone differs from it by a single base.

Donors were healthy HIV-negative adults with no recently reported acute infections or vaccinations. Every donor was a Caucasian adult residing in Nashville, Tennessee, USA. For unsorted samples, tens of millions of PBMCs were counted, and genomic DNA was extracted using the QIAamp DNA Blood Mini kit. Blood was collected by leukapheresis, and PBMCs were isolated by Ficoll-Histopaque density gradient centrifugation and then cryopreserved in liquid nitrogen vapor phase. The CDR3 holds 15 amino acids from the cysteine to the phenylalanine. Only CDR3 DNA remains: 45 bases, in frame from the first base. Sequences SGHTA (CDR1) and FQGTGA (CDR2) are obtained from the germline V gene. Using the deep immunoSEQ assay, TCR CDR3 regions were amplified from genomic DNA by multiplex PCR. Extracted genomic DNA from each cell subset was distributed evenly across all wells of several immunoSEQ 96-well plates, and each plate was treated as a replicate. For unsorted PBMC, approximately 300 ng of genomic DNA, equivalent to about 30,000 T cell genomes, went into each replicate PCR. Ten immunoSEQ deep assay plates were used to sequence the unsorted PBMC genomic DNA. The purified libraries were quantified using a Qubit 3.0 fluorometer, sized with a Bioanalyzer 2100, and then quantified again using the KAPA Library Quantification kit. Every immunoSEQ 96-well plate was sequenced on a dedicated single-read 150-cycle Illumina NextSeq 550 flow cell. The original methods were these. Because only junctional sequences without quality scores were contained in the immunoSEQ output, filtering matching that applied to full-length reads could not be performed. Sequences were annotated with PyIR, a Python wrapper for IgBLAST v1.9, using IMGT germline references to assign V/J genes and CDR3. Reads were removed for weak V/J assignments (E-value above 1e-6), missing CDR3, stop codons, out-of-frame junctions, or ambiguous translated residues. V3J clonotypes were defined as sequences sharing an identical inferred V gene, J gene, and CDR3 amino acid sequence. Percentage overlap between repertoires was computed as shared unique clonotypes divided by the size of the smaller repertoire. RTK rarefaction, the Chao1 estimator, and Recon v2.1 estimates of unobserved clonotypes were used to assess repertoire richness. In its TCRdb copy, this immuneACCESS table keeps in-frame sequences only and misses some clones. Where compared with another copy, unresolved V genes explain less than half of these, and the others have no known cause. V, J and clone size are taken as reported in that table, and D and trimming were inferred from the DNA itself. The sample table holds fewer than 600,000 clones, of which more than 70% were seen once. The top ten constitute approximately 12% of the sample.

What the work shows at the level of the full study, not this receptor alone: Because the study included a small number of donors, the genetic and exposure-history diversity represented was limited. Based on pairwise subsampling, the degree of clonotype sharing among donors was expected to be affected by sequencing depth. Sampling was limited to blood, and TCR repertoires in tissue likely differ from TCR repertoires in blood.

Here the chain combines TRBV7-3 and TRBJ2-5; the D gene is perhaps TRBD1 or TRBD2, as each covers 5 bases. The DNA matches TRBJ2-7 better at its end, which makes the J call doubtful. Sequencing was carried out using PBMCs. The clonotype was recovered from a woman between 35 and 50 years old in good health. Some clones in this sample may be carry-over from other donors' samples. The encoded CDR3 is CASSPRGGLAYEQYF. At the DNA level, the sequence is TGTGCCAGCAGCCCAAGGGGCGGGCTAGCCTACGAGCAGTACTTC.